This T cell receptor beta chain was found in a study of Ad26.COV2.S vaccination and SARS-CoV-2 variants. Study details: Participants got Ad26.COV2.S intramuscularly, once or twice 56 days apart. The study's findings and limits: People given the vaccine had a wider spike-specific TCR breadth than placebo recipients did.

Treatment here: 19 received Ad26.COV2.S at low or high dose, single or two shots; about five received placebo; per-sample allocation not given. Sampling occurred on day 63 after the first vaccine or placebo injection. This vaccine is an Ad26 vector that expresses the Wuhan-strain SARS-CoV-2 spike. A remark on this clone: Its target is unknown.

TCRdb's table, derived via immunoSEQ multiplex PCR, lists solely in-frame clones and lacks some. The sample has around 300,000 clones, 85% to 90% seen once; the top ten hold around 5.5%. Germline V gene lookup returns CDR1 SQVTM and CDR2 ANQGSEA. V lost 4 bases, J lost 4 bases, and 16 bases lay in between. The CDR3 extends over 15 amino acids. The source material was peripheral blood, sampled in a trial of Ad26.COV2.S vaccine versus placebo. The V and J genes are TRBV29-1 and TRBJ2-2; D remains unclear. The sequence was obtained from a person between 18 and 60 years old who received the Ad26.COV2.S COVID-19 vaccine or a placebo. Here the CDR3 reads CSVGDRAKFTGELFF. For the CDR3, the DNA is TGCAGCGTTGGGGATCGAGCGAAATTCACCGGGGAGCTGTTTTTT.